Shown below are 19 T cell receptor beta chains from a single sample sequenced in a study of metastatic and nonmetastatic thyroid tumors. Ahead of thyroid surgery, no patient had received treatment of any kind. TCRdb called clones again from the PCR reads with MiXCR. The table lists roughly 7,000 clones, more than 25% of them singletons. The source material was tumor tissue. These receptor sequences come from a female donor with papillary thyroid cancer or a benign thyroid nodule (not recorded which). Some clones in this sample may be carry-over from other donors' samples.

This clone has more than one count but fewer than ten. Other DNA sequences of this sample code for an identical CDR3. The rearrangement joins TRBV10-1 to TRBJ1-1, with no clear D. The length of the CDR3 is 13 residues. CDR1 and CDR2 from the germline V gene are WNHNN and SYGVQD (reference sequence). V was clipped by 3 bases and J by 3 bases, with 8 bases between them. CDR3 protein: CASSDSRYTEAFF. The DNA of the CDR3 is TGCGCCAGCAGTGACTCGAGGTACACTGAAGCTTTCTTT.

This clone rates as medium-sized (0.01 to 0.1%). Other DNA sequences in this specimen translate into the identical CDR3. J is TRBJ1-6 and V is TRBV18, with unresolved D. V dropped 3 bases and J dropped 7 bases, with 13 bases sitting between them. Per germline, CDR1 KGHSH and CDR2 LQKENI. CDR3 length: 15 residues. The CDR3 DNA reads as TGTGCCAGCTCACCGTCCGGGCCCATAAATTCACCCCTCCACTTT. This sequence encodes CASSPSGPINSPLHF. The full variable domain, with the rest looked up from reference TRBV18 and TRBJ1-6, is NAGVMQNPRHLVRRRGQEARLRCSPMKGHSHVYWYRQLPEEGLKFMVYLQKENIIDESGMPKERFSAEFPKEGPSILRIQQVVRGDSAAYFCASSPSGPINSPLHFGNGTRLTVT.

This sequence joins TRBV7-3 and TRBJ1-6, with 8 bases identical to TRBD1. This CDR3 has 13 amino acids. CDR1 SGHTA and CDR2 FQGTGA come from the germline V gene. V shed 4 bases, J shed 10 bases, and the junction held 3 bases outside the gene matches. The CDR3 DNA sequence: TGTGCCAGCAGCTGGGACAGGTCGTCACCCCTCCACTTT. Translated: CASSWDRSSPLHF.

The V and J genes are TRBV6-1 and TRBJ2-5; unclear D gene. CDR3 length: 14 amino acids. CDR1 MNHNS and CDR2 SASEGT come from the germline V gene. The V end lost 6 bases, the J end lost 2 bases, and 13 bases lay between the germline ends. Here the CDR3 reads CASSPQRCQETQYF. The CDR3 DNA is TGTGCCAGCAGCCCCCAAAGGTGTCAAGAGACCCAGTACTTC.

Only one count was recorded for this clone. J is TRBJ2-2 and V is TRBV7-2; 8 bases are shared with TRBD1. V dropped 8 bases and J dropped 2; count of bases not matched to a gene: 4. The CDR3 totals 14 residues. Germline lookup yields CDR1 SGHTA and CDR2 FQGNSA. This CDR3 reads CASRDRPNTGELFF. The CDR3 bases are TGTGCCAGCCGGGACAGGCCTAACACCGGGGAGCTGTTTTTT.

About this clone: A read error is likely, as this CDR3 ends without the conserved phenylalanine or tryptophan. The rearrangement uses TRBV27 and TRBJ2-7; 7 bases map to TRBD1. The CDR3 totals 14 residues. Unmatched junction bases numbered 11, after V lost 7 bases and J lost 5 bases. Germline V gene data show CDR1 as MNHEY and CDR2 as SMNVEV (reference sequence). The CDR3 DNA follows: TGTGCCAGCAAACGGACAGGTCAAGTCGACGAGCAGTACTCG. It yields the protein CASKRTGQVDEQYS.

This clone was detected once. The V and J genes are TRBV6-5 and TRBJ1-1; the D is unclear. CDR3 size: 13 residues. The V and J ends lost 2 bases and 3 bases respectively, with 7 bases between them. Germline V lookup: CDR1 MNHEY, CDR2 SVGAGI. Written as DNA, the CDR3 is TGTGCCAGCAGTTACGGCGGTGACACTGAAGCTTTCTTT. It is translated as CASSYGGDTEAFF.

V is TRBV7-8 and J is TRBJ1-5, with D maybe TRBD1 (6 bases). This CDR3 has 16 amino acids. The germline V gene encodes CDR1 SGHVS and CDR2 FQNEAQ. V gave up 4 bases and J gave up 1 base, with 14 bases separating them. The CDR3 sequence is CASSSTGMWSNQPQHF. The CDR3 region has the DNA TGTGCCAGCAGCTCCACAGGGATGTGGAGCAATCAGCCCCAGCATTTT.

In its sample, this clone ranks as medium-sized. This sample includes further DNA sequences coding for the same CDR3. The chain carries TRBV7-2 and TRBJ2-3; no firm D call. Germline V gene sequence: CDR1 SGHTA, CDR2 FQGNSA. The CDR3 consists of 14 residues. V dropped 3 bases and J dropped 3 bases, with 10 bases sitting between them. The CDR3 bases are TGTGCCAGCAGCTTGACACTGGGGACAGATACGCAGTATTTT. Amino acids: CASSLTLGTDTQYF.

V is TRBV28 and J is TRBJ1-2; a weak D match, TRBD1 (6 bases). Between the trimmed V and J ends, which lost 3 bases and 2 bases, there was a span of 10 bases. Germline values: CDR1 MDHEN, CDR2 SYDVKM. The CDR3 spans 14 residues. The CDR3 DNA reads as TGTGCCAGCAGTTTCTCGACAGGAAACTATGGCTACACCTTC. Translation: CASSFSTGNYGYTF.

The chain couples TRBV11-2 to TRBJ2-3, with TRBD2 identical over 8 bases. Germline V lookup: CDR1 SGHAT, CDR2 FQNNGV. Losses at the gene ends were 6 bases for V and 6 bases for J; bases not matched to a gene: 14. The CDR3 totals 16 residues. The CDR3 DNA sequence: TGTGCCAGCAGTTCTACGACGGGAGGGGGGATGGATACGCAGTATTTT. Translation: CASSSTTGGGMDTQYF.

The chain couples TRBV5-5 to TRBJ1-3, with a tentative D call TRBD1 (5 bases). Trimming took 2 bases from V and 0 from J, leaving 9 bases between them. Germline V lookup: CDR1 SGHKS, CDR2 YYEKEE (reference sequence). This CDR3 region has 15 residues. The CDR3 spells CASSFGDLSGNTIYF. In nucleotides, the CDR3 is TGTGCCAGCAGCTTCGGGGACCTCTCTGGAAACACCATATATTTT.

The V gene is TRBV11-2, the J gene TRBJ2-1; TRBD1 matches 8 bases. With 4 bases clipped from V and 10 bases from J, the junction kept 3 bases outside the gene matches. The CDR3 is 12 residues long. Looked up from germline, CDR1 is SGHAT and CDR2 is FQNNGV. CDR3 DNA: TGTGCCAGCAGCTGGACAGGGAACGAGCAGTTCTTC. It is translated as CASSWTGNEQFF.

This clone is medium-sized by share. J is TRBJ2-2 and V is TRBV11-3; D perhaps matches TRBD2 (5 bases). Trimming removed 0 bases from V and 7 bases from J, with 9 bases in between. Germline-derived CDR1 and CDR2 are SGHNT and YENEEA. CDR3 length equals 14 residues. CDR3 nucleotide sequence: TGTGCCAGCAGCTTAGATAATGGAGGCGGGGAGCTGTTTTTT. Its protein is CASSLDNGGGELFF.

The rearrangement joins TRBV6-1 to TRBJ2-2; D not resolved. Germline CDR1 and CDR2: MNHNS and SASEGT. The CDR3 has 14 residues. Between the trimmed V and J ends, which lost 3 bases and 1 base, there was a span of 6 bases. CDR3 sequence reads: CASSEPGNTGELFF. The CDR3 DNA follows: TGTGCCAGCAGTGAGCCAGGGAACACCGGGGAGCTGTTTTTT.

Comments on this clone: Possible read error: a much larger clone is one base away. The same CDR3 is also encoded by other DNA sequences in this sample. The chain recombines TRBV11-2 with TRBJ2-3; TRBD1 or TRBD2 may be the D gene (5 bases each). Per the germline V gene, CDR1 is SGHAT and CDR2 is FQNNGV. CDR3 size: 11 residues. The V and J ends lost 5 bases and 8 bases respectively, with 8 bases between them. CDR3 sequence: CASSGGGTQYF. The CDR3 coding sequence is TGTGCCAGCAGCGGGGGTGGTACGCAGTATTTT.

This clone was found once. This chain uses TRBV7-3 with TRBJ2-1, with D possibly called TRBD1 or TRBD2 (6 bases each). From germline, CDR1 is SGHTA and CDR2 FQGTGA. Trimming cost V 2 bases and J 8 bases, with 13 bases left between them. The CDR3 spans 14 residues. Here the CDR3 reads CASSLGGQGHEQFF. CDR3 nucleotides: TGTGCCAGCAGCTTAGGGGGGCAGGGTCATGAGCAGTTCTTC.

The rearrangement uses TRBV5-1 and TRBJ2-2; D possibly corresponds to TRBD1 (6 bases). V dropped 2 bases and J dropped 5 bases, with 10 bases sitting between them. The CDR3 covers 14 residues. The germline V gene has CDR1 SGHRS and CDR2 YFSETQ. The CDR3 DNA follows: TGCGCCAGCAGCTTTAGGACAGATACCGGGGAGCTGTTTTTT. Translated: CASSFRTDTGELFF.

This clone appeared a few times. V usage is TRBV6-4 and J usage is TRBJ2-3, with 10 bases that match TRBD1. The germline CDR1 and CDR2 sequences are MRHNA and SNTAGT. The CDR3 runs 15 residues. Unmatched junction bases numbered 0, after V lost 2 bases and J lost 1 base. The CDR3 DNA sequence: TGTGCCAGCAGTGACGGGACAGGGGGCACAGATACGCAGTATTTT. It translates to CASSDGTGGTDTQYF.